Ten or more counts support the clone carrying this T cell receptor beta chain. These data belong to a study of T cells in Graves' hyperthyroidism and ophthalmopathy. RNA transcripts provided the source from which TCR beta CDR3 regions were amplified. Primed by the HTBI set, a first-round RT-PCR was run on the TCR CDR3. Each CDR3 protein is one row after TCRdb ran MiXCR on the multiplex PCR reads. The sample lists about 250,000 distinct CDR3 sequences, almost 25% seen once, with under 40% in the top ten. Germline CDR1 is SGDLS and CDR2 is YYNGEE. J lost 5 bases, V lost 2 bases, and 7 bases had no gene match. The CDR3 totals 15 residues.

Sequencing was done on a sample of blood. The clonotype was recovered from a woman aged 40 to 50 with Graves' ophthalmopathy. This chain connects TRBV9 to TRBJ2-5, with TRBD2 matching 9 bases. Here the CDR3 reads CASSVGSGSGETQYF. In DNA form, the CDR3 reads TGTGCCAGCAGCGTGGGTAGCGGGAGTGGTGAGACCCAGTACTTC.